Listed below are T cell receptor beta chains from one sample, sequenced in a study of CD8 T cells in Susac syndrome. TCRdb itself ran the immunoSEQ multiplex PCR reads through MiXCR, one entry per CDR3 protein. The table shows some 150,000 distinct CDR3 sequences, with roughly 95% occurring only once. The sample comprised CD4+ T cells from PBMCs. These receptors originate from a human donor in good health. Each CDR3 is given with its conserved first and last residue. D genes are given only for firm matches. Some rows mark clone size as missing; the rest say once, few, many or name a class of expanded clone.

CDR3 length: 14
J gene: TRBJ2-7
D gene: TRBD2
clone size: -
V gene: TRBV13
CDR3 DNA: TGTGCCAGCAGCTTCGGGAGGGCCGCCTACGAGCAGTACTTC
CDR3 protein: CASSFGRAAYEQYF

CDR3 length: 14
J gene: TRBJ2-1
D gene: TRBD2
clone size: -
V gene: TRBV19
CDR3 DNA: TGTGCCAGTAATTACGGGACTAGCGGGTCAGAGCAGTTCTTC
CDR3 protein: CASNYGTSGSEQFF

CDR3 length: 14
J gene: TRBJ2-1
D gene: -
clone size: -
V gene: TRBV20-1
CDR3 DNA: TGCAGTGCTAGAGTATATCAAAGGGTCAATGAGCAGTTCTTC
CDR3 protein: CSARVYQRVNEQFF

CDR3 length: 15
J gene: TRBJ2-7
D gene: -
clone size: -
V gene: TRBV7-9
CDR3 DNA: TGTGCCAGCATAGGGGCGGGACGGACCTCCTACGAGCAGTACTTC
CDR3 protein: CASIGAGRTSYEQYF

CDR3 length: 13
J gene: TRBJ1-1
D gene: -
clone size: once
V gene: TRBV5-4
CDR3 DNA: TGTGCCAGCAGCTTGGCGAGGGACACTGAAGCTTTCTTT
CDR3 protein: CASSLARDTEAFF

CDR3 length: 17
J gene: TRBJ2-1
D gene: -
clone size: -
V gene: TRBV30
CDR3 DNA: TGTGCCTGGAGTGTACCTCAGGGCAAAAAAGCTTATAATGAGCAGTTCTTC
CDR3 protein: CAWSVPQGKKAYNEQFF

CDR3 length: 17
J gene: TRBJ2-1
D gene: TRBD2
clone size: -
V gene: TRBV15
CDR3 DNA: TGTGCCACCAGCAGAGATCAGGTTAGCGGGAGTAGGAATGAGCAGTTCTTC
CDR3 protein: CATSRDQVSGSRNEQFF

CDR3 length: 14
J gene: TRBJ2-5
D gene: -
clone size: -
V gene: TRBV18
CDR3 DNA: TGTGCCAGCTCACCCAGGAGGAGGCGAGAGACCCAGTACTTC
CDR3 protein: CASSPRRRRETQYF

CDR3 length: 13
J gene: TRBJ1-1
D gene: -
clone size: -
V gene: TRBV19
CDR3 DNA: TGTGCCAGTAGTCCTACTTTGGGCACTGAAGCTTTCTTT
CDR3 protein: CASSPTLGTEAFF

CDR3 length: 10
J gene: TRBJ2-3
D gene: -
clone size: -
V gene: TRBV29-1
CDR3 DNA: TGCAGCGTTGCAGTGGATACGCAGTATTTT
CDR3 protein: CSVAVDTQYF

CDR3 length: 15
J gene: TRBJ1-2
D gene: -
clone size: -
V gene: TRBV18
CDR3 DNA: TGTGCCAGCTCACCACTTCTACAGGCGGAGGATGGCTACACCTTC
CDR3 protein: CASSPLLQAEDGYTF

CDR3 length: 15
J gene: TRBJ2-7
D gene: TRBD1
clone size: -
V gene: TRBV24-1
CDR3 DNA: TGTGCCACCCAGGGTCAGGGACAGGGGGCCTACGAGCAGTACTTC
CDR3 protein: CATQGQGQGAYEQYF

CDR3 length: 11
J gene: TRBJ2-1
D gene: -
clone size: -
V gene: TRBV30
CDR3 DNA: TGTGCCTGGACTAGCTACAATGAGCAGTTCTTC
CDR3 protein: CAWTSYNEQFF

CDR3 length: 14
J gene: TRBJ2-5
D gene: -
clone size: -
V gene: TRBV7-9
CDR3 DNA: TGTGCCAGCAGCTTCTCCCCCATTAAAGAGACCCAGTACTTC
CDR3 protein: CASSFSPIKETQYF

CDR3 length: 17
J gene: TRBJ2-6
D gene: -
clone size: -
V gene: TRBV7-9
CDR3 DNA: TGTGCCAGCAGCTTAGGTGACCTGAGCTCTGGGGCCAACGTCCTGACTTTC
CDR3 protein: CASSLGDLSSGANVLTF

CDR3 length: 15
J gene: TRBJ2-7
D gene: TRBD2
clone size: -
V gene: TRBV25-1
CDR3 DNA: TGTGCCAGCAGTGAGAACGGGAGGGCCTTCGGGGAGCAGTACTTC
CDR3 protein: CASSENGRAFGEQYF

CDR3 length: 12
J gene: TRBJ2-7
D gene: -
clone size: -
V gene: TRBV3-1
CDR3 DNA: TGTGCCAGCAGCCAAGATTCTGGTAAGCAGTACTTC
CDR3 protein: CASSQDSGKQYF

CDR3 length: 15
J gene: TRBJ1-3
D gene: -
clone size: -
V gene: TRBV7-9
CDR3 DNA: TGTGCCAGCAGCTTAGGGGGCGACATACGAAACACCATATATTTT
CDR3 protein: CASSLGGDIRNTIYF

CDR3 length: 17
J gene: TRBJ2-6
D gene: -
clone size: few
V gene: TRBV7-2
CDR3 DNA: TGTGCCAGCAGCTTCCTCTCGGCAGGGACTGGGGCCAACGTCCTGACTTTC
CDR3 protein: CASSFLSAGTGANVLTF

CDR3 length: 18
J gene: TRBJ1-1
D gene: TRBD1
clone size: -
V gene: TRBV7-9
CDR3 DNA: TGTGCCAGCAGCTGTAGCCCAAAACAGGGGGCGAGCTGCACTGAAGCTTTCTTT
CDR3 protein: CASSCSPKQGASCTEAFF

CDR3 length: 15
J gene: TRBJ1-4
D gene: -
clone size: -
V gene: TRBV27
CDR3 DNA: TGTGCCAGCAGTCCTAACAGGGCCCTGAATGAAAAACTGTTTTTT
CDR3 protein: CASSPNRALNEKLFF

CDR3 length: 18
J gene: TRBJ2-1
D gene: -
clone size: -
V gene: TRBV5-4
CDR3 DNA: TGTGCCAGCAGCGTTCCCAGGGGAGGCGGACTAGGTTTCAATGAGCAGTTCTTC
CDR3 protein: CASSVPRGGGLGFNEQFF

CDR3 length: 13
J gene: TRBJ2-5
D gene: -
clone size: -
V gene: TRBV6-1
CDR3 DNA: TGTGCCAGCACTCGGGGGCAGCAAGAGACCCAGTACTTC
CDR3 protein: CASTRGQQETQYF

CDR3 length: 16
J gene: TRBJ2-7
D gene: TRBD2
clone size: -
V gene: TRBV3-1
CDR3 DNA: TGTGCCAGCAGCTACCGACTAGCGGGCCTCTCCTACGAGCAGTACTTC
CDR3 protein: CASSYRLAGLSYEQYF

CDR3 length: 16
J gene: TRBJ2-1
D gene: -
clone size: once
V gene: TRBV5-4
CDR3 DNA: TGTGCCAGCAGCTTATTCGACACCCCAGCCTACAATGAGCAGTTCTTC
CDR3 protein: CASSLFDTPAYNEQFF

CDR3 length: 12
J gene: TRBJ2-1
D gene: -
clone size: -
V gene: TRBV20-1
CDR3 DNA: TGCAGTGCTAGAAAGTCGGGGAATGAGCAGTTCTTC
CDR3 protein: CSARKSGNEQFF

CDR3 length: 18
J gene: TRBJ2-3
D gene: TRBD2
clone size: -
V gene: TRBV23-1
CDR3 DNA: TGCGCCAGCAGTCATCCTTTGTGCGGGAGCTTCGCCACAGATACGCAGTATTTT
CDR3 protein: CASSHPLCGSFATDTQYF

CDR3 length: 15
J gene: TRBJ2-3
D gene: TRBD2
clone size: -
V gene: TRBV5-1
CDR3 DNA: TGCGCCAGCAGCTCCAACGCGGGAGTCACAGATACGCAGTATTTT
CDR3 protein: CASSSNAGVTDTQYF

CDR3 length: 15
J gene: TRBJ2-7
D gene: -
clone size: -
V gene: TRBV12-3/TRBV12-4
CDR3 DNA: TGTGCCAGCAGTTTTTCCGGGACAAGAACCTACGAGCAGTACTTC
CDR3 protein: CASSFSGTRTYEQYF

CDR3 length: 14
J gene: TRBJ1-1
D gene: -
clone size: -
V gene: TRBV4-1
CDR3 DNA: TGCGCCAGCAGCCAAGATTGGCTACTCACTGAAGCTTTCTTT
CDR3 protein: CASSQDWLLTEAFF

CDR3 length: 16
J gene: TRBJ2-1
D gene: TRBD2
clone size: -
V gene: TRBV24-1
CDR3 DNA: TGTGCCACCAGTGATTTGGGTAGCGGGAGGGCGAATGAGCAGTTCTTC
CDR3 protein: CATSDLGSGRANEQFF

CDR3 length: 14
J gene: TRBJ2-1
D gene: TRBD2
clone size: -
V gene: TRBV7-2
CDR3 DNA: TGTGCCAGCAGTTGGGGACTAGCGGGGGGGGAGCAGTTCTTC
CDR3 protein: CASSWGLAGGEQFF

CDR3 length: 15
J gene: TRBJ2-1
D gene: -
clone size: once
V gene: TRBV30
CDR3 DNA: TGTGCCTGGAGTGGTCCCAGCGCATCCTACAATAAGCAGTTCTTC
CDR3 protein: CAWSGPSASYNKQFF

CDR3 length: 12
J gene: TRBJ2-7
D gene: -
clone size: once
V gene: TRBV3-1
CDR3 DNA: TGTGCCAGCAGCCAAGATATTCGGGAGCAGTACTTC
CDR3 protein: CASSQDIREQYF

CDR3 length: 15
J gene: TRBJ2-7
D gene: TRBD2
clone size: -
V gene: TRBV20-1
CDR3 DNA: TGCAGTGCTTTAGTCAGACTAGCGGGATTCCACGAGCAGTACTTC
CDR3 protein: CSALVRLAGFHEQYF

CDR3 length: 16
J gene: TRBJ2-7
D gene: -
clone size: -
V gene: TRBV6-1
CDR3 DNA: TGTGCCAGCAGCCGCCTAGTTCCTCCCAGCTCCTACGAGCAGTACTTC
CDR3 protein: CASSRLVPPSSYEQYF

CDR3 length: 16
J gene: TRBJ2-1
D gene: TRBD2
clone size: once
V gene: TRBV12-3/TRBV12-4
CDR3 DNA: TGTGCCAGCCTCCCCCGAGGGCGGGAGGGCTACAATGAGCAGTTCTTC
CDR3 protein: CASLPRGREGYNEQFF

CDR3 length: 14
J gene: TRBJ2-5
D gene: -
clone size: -
V gene: TRBV7-2
CDR3 DNA: TGTGCCAGCAGCTTAGATTCCAGAAGAGAGACCCAGTACTTC
CDR3 protein: CASSLDSRRETQYF

CDR3 length: 15
J gene: TRBJ2-7
D gene: TRBD1
clone size: -
V gene: TRBV15
CDR3 DNA: TGTGCCACCAGCCGCGGAGGACAGGGGTTCTACGAGCAGTACTTC
CDR3 protein: CATSRGGQGFYEQYF

CDR3 length: 12
J gene: TRBJ2-5
D gene: -
clone size: -
V gene: TRBV7-7
CDR3 DNA: TGTGCTAGCAGCTGGGACCAGGAGACCCAGTACTTC
CDR3 protein: CASSWDQETQYF

CDR3 length: 16
J gene: TRBJ1-5
D gene: -
clone size: -
V gene: TRBV5-1
CDR3 DNA: TGCGCCAGCAGCTTAACCACAGATTATAGCAATCAGCCCCAGCATTTT
CDR3 protein: CASSLTTDYSNQPQHF

CDR3 length: 14
J gene: TRBJ2-7
D gene: -
clone size: -
V gene: TRBV11-2
CDR3 DNA: TGTGCCAGCAGCTTATCTTTGGGGCGGTACGAGCAGTACTTC
CDR3 protein: CASSLSLGRYEQYF

CDR3 length: 16
J gene: TRBJ2-7
D gene: -
clone size: -
V gene: TRBV5-4
CDR3 DNA: TGTGCCAGCAGCTCCCAAAGGGGGGGTTTCGCCTACGAGCAGTACTTC
CDR3 protein: CASSSQRGGFAYEQYF

CDR3 length: 15
J gene: TRBJ2-3
D gene: -
clone size: -
V gene: TRBV29-1
CDR3 DNA: TGCAGCGTTGAGGGGTATGGGCAGAGCACAGATACGCAGTATTTT
CDR3 protein: CSVEGYGQSTDTQYF

CDR3 length: 15
J gene: TRBJ1-1
D gene: -
clone size: -
V gene: TRBV3-1
CDR3 DNA: TGTGCCAGCAGCCAAGGGACCCTTGTATACACTGAAGCTTTCTTT
CDR3 protein: CASSQGTLVYTEAFF

CDR3 length: 17
J gene: TRBJ2-5
D gene: TRBD1
clone size: -
V gene: TRBV5-1
CDR3 DNA: TGCGCCAGCAGCTTGGTTCGTGGACAGGGACTTCAAGAGACCCAGTACTTC
CDR3 protein: CASSLVRGQGLQETQYF

CDR3 length: 12
J gene: TRBJ1-2
D gene: -
clone size: few
V gene: TRBV12-3/TRBV12-4
CDR3 DNA: TGTGCCAGCAGTTTGCAGGGTTATGGCTACACCTTC
CDR3 protein: CASSLQGYGYTF

CDR3 length: 14
J gene: TRBJ2-3
D gene: -
clone size: -
V gene: TRBV3-1
CDR3 DNA: TGTGCCAGCAGCCCAGTCCTAGGAACAGATACGCAGTATTTT
CDR3 protein: CASSPVLGTDTQYF

CDR3 length: 16
J gene: TRBJ2-2
D gene: TRBD2
clone size: -
V gene: TRBV6-2/TRBV6-3
CDR3 DNA: TGTGCCAGCAGTTACGATCTAGCGGGAGTCACCGGGGAGCTGTTTTTT
CDR3 protein: CASSYDLAGVTGELFF

CDR3 length: 15
J gene: TRBJ2-5
D gene: -
clone size: -
V gene: TRBV4-2
CDR3 DNA: TGTGCCAGCAGCCAAGATTTGGGGTCCTCAGAGACCCAGTACTTC
CDR3 protein: CASSQDLGSSETQYF

CDR3 length: 15
J gene: TRBJ2-7
D gene: TRBD1
clone size: few
V gene: TRBV30
CDR3 DNA: TGTGCCTGGAGTGTACCGACAGGGAGAGCATACGAGCAGTACTTC
CDR3 protein: CAWSVPTGRAYEQYF

CDR3 length: 17
J gene: TRBJ2-2
D gene: -
clone size: -
V gene: TRBV6-1
CDR3 DNA: TGTGCCAGCAGCCCGATGACAAACCTAGCCTTCACCGGGGAGCTGTTTTTT
CDR3 protein: CASSPMTNLAFTGELFF

CDR3 length: 13
J gene: TRBJ1-5
D gene: -
clone size: once
V gene: TRBV19
CDR3 DNA: TGTGCCAGTACCTTGCAGGGAAATCAGCCCCAGCATTTT
CDR3 protein: CASTLQGNQPQHF

CDR3 length: 17
J gene: TRBJ2-3
D gene: TRBD2
clone size: once
V gene: TRBV12-3/TRBV12-4
CDR3 DNA: TGTGCCAGCAGTAGCCCCCGACTAGCGGGAGGCAGGGGTACGCAGTATTTT
CDR3 protein: CASSSPRLAGGRGTQYF

CDR3 length: 16
J gene: TRBJ2-7
D gene: TRBD2
clone size: -
V gene: TRBV15
CDR3 DNA: TGTGCCACCAGCAGAGAATCAGCGGGAGCCTCCTACGAGCAGTACTTC
CDR3 protein: CATSRESAGASYEQYF

CDR3 length: 14
J gene: TRBJ1-1
D gene: -
clone size: -
V gene: TRBV14
CDR3 DNA: TGTGCCAGCAGTCTTACAGGGCTGGGGGCTGAAGCTTTCTTT
CDR3 protein: CASSLTGLGAEAFF

CDR3 length: 15
J gene: TRBJ2-5
D gene: TRBD1
clone size: -
V gene: TRBV20-1
CDR3 DNA: TGCAGTGCTAGAGATTTGTCACAGGGGGCCGAGACCCAGTACTTC
CDR3 protein: CSARDLSQGAETQYF

CDR3 length: 18
J gene: TRBJ2-3
D gene: TRBD2
clone size: -
V gene: TRBV7-2
CDR3 DNA: TGTGCCAGCAGCGAGGAATCTAGCGGGAGGGCGAGCACAGATACGCAGTATTTT
CDR3 protein: CASSEESSGRASTDTQYF

CDR3 length: 16
J gene: TRBJ2-2
D gene: TRBD2
clone size: -
V gene: TRBV10-3
CDR3 DNA: TGTGCCATCACCGGACTAGCGGGAACGAACACCGGGGAGCTGTTTTTT
CDR3 protein: CAITGLAGTNTGELFF